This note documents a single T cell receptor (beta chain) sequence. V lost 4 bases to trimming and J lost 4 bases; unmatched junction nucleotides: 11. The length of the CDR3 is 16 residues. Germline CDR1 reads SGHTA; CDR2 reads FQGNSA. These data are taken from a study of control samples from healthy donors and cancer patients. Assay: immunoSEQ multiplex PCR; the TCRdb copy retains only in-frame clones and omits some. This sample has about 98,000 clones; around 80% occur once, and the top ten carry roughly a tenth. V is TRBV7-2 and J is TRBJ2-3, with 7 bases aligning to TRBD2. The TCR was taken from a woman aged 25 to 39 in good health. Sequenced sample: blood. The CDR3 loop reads CASSSREELEADTQYF. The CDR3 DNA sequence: TGTGCCAGCAGCTCCCGGGAGGAGCTTGAGGCAGATACGCAGTATTTT.